This T cell receptor (beta chain) is drawn from a study of cytotoxic CD8 clonotypes in ibrutinib-treated CLL. Study conclusions and caveats: Baseline clonality, higher than in age-matched healthy donors, tracked circulating CD8+ T-cell counts.

Here immunoSEQ multiplex PCR was the method, and the copy in TCRdb shows in-frame clones only, minus some. The data hold 110,000 to 150,000 clones, with 70% to 80% observed a single time. Germline V gives CDR1 ENHRY, CDR2 SYGVKD. The ends were cut back, 6 bases at V and 0 bases at J, with 12 bases in the middle. The CDR3 is 15 residues long. On this clone itself: Antigen: not known.

This sample comprised PBMCs, obtained after 24 months of ibrutinib treatment. J is TRBJ2-1 and V is TRBV10-3, with D perhaps TRBD1 or TRBD2 (7 bases each). The sequence was collected from a human donor with chronic lymphocytic leukemia. The CDR3 DNA reads as TGTGCCATCAGGGGGAGGGACAGCTCCTACAATGAGCAGTTCTTC. Translating gives CAIRGRDSSYNEQFF.